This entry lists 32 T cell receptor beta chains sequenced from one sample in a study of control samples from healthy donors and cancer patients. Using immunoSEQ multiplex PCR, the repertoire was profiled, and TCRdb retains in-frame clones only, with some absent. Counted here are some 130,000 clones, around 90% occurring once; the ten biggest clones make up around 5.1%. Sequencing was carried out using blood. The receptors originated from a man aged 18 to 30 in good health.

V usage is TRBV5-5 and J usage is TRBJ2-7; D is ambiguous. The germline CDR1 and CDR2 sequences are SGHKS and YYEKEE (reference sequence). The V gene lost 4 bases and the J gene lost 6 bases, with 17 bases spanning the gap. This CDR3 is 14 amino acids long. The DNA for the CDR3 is TGTGCCAGCAGCGACCGGGCCCAAATGGGCGAGCAGTACTTC. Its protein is CASSDRAQMGEQYF.

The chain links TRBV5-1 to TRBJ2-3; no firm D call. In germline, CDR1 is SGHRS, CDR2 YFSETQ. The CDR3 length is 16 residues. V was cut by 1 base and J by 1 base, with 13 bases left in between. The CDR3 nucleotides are TGCGCCAGCAGCTTGCATGACCAACGCCGCACAGATACGCAGTATTTT. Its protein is CASSLHDQRRTDTQYF. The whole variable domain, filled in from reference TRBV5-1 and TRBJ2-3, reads KAGVTQTPRYLIKTRGQQVTLSCSPISGHRSVSWYQQTPGQGLQFLFEYFSETQRNKGNFPGRFSGRQFSNSRSEMNVSTLELGDSALYLCASSLHDQRRTDTQYFGPGTRLTVL.

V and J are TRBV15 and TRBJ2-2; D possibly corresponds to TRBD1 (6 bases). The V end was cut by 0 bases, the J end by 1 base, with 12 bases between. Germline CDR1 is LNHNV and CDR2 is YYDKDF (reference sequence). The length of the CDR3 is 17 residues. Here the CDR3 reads CATSRDRQGLNTGELFF. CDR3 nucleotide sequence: TGTGCCACCAGCAGAGATCGGCAGGGGTTGAACACCGGGGAGCTGTTTTTT.

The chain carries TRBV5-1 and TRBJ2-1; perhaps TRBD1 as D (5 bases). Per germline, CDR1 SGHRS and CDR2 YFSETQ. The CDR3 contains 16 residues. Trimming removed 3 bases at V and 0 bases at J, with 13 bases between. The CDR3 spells CASSSTATSSYNEQFF. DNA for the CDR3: TGCGCCAGCAGCTCGACAGCGACGAGCTCCTACAATGAGCAGTTCTTC.

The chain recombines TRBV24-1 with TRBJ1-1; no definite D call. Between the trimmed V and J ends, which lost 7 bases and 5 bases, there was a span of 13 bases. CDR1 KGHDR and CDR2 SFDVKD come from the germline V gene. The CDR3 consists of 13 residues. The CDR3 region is CATRSSWGTEAFF. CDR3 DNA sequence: TGTGCCACCAGATCCTCTTGGGGAACTGAAGCTTTCTTT.

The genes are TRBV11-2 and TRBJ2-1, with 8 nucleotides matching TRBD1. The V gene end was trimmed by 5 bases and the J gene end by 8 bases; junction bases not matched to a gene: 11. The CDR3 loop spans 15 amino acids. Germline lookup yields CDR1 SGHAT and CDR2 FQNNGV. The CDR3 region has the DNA TGTGCCAGCAGCAGAGGACAGGGTACAGTTCATGAGCAGTTCTTC. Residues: CASSRGQGTVHEQFF.

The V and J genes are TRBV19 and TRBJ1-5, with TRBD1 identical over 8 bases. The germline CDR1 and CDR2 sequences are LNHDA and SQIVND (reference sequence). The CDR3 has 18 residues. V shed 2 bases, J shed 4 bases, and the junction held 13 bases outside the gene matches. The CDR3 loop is CASSILVSGDRYNQPQHF. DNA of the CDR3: TGTGCCAGTAGTATATTAGTTTCAGGGGACAGGTATAATCAGCCCCAGCATTTT.

The chain's CDR3 is CASSFGLAGGPAKNIQYF. The CDR3 DNA reads as TGTGCCAGCAGCTTTGGATTAGCGGGGGGGCCCGCCAAAAACATTCAGTACTTC. The rearrangement links TRBV5-6 to TRBJ2-4; TRBD2 aligns across 11 bases. J lost 1 base, V lost 2 bases, and 8 bases had no gene match. The germline gives CDR1 SGHDT, CDR2 YYEEEE. The CDR3 runs to 18 residues.

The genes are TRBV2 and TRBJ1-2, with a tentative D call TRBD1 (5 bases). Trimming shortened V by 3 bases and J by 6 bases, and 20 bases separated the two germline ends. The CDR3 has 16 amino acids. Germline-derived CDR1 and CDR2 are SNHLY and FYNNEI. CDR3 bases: TGTGCCAGCAGTGATCCTGGGTCCGAAGGGGCGGATGGCTACACCTTC. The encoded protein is CASSDPGSEGADGYTF.

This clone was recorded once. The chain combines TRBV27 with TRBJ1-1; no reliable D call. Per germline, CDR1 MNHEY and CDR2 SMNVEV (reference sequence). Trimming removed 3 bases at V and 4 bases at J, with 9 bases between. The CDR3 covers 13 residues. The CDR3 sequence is CASSFVGSTEAFF. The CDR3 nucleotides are TGTGCCAGCAGTTTCGTGGGGAGCACTGAAGCTTTCTTT.

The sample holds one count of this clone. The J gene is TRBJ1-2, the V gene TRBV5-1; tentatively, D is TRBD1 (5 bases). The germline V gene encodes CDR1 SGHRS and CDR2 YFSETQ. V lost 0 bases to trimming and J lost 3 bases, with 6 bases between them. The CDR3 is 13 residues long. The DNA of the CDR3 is TGCGCCAGCAGCTTGGCGGGGGACTATGGCTACACCTTC. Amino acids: CASSLAGDYGYTF. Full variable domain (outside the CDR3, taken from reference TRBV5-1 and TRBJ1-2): KAGVTQTPRYLIKTRGQQVTLSCSPISGHRSVSWYQQTPGQGLQFLFEYFSETQRNKGNFPGRFSGRQFSNSRSEMNVSTLELGDSALYLCASSLAGDYGYTFGSGTRLTVV.

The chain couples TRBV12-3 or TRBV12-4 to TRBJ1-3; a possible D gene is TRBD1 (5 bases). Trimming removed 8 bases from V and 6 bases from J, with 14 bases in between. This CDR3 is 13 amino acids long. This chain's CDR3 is CASLVLGTNTIYF. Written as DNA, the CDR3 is TGTGCCAGCCTGGTACTCGGGACAAACACCATATATTTT.

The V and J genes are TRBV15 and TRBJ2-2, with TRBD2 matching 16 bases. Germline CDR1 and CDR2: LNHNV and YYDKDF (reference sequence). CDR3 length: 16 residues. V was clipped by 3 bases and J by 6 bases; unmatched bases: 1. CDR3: CATSRGLAGGSGELFF. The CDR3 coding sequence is TGTGCCACCAGCAGGGGACTAGCGGGGGGGTCCGGGGAGCTGTTTTTT.

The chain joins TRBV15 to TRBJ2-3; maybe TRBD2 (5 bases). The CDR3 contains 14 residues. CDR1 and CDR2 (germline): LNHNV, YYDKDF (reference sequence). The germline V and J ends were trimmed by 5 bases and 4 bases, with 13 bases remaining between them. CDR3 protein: CATSRYGSADTQYF. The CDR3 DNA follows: TGTGCCACCAGCCGTTATGGGAGTGCAGATACGCAGTATTTT. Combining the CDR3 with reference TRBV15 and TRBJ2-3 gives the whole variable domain DAMVIQNPRYQVTQFGKPVTLSCSQTLNHNVMYWYQQKSSQAPKLLFHYYDKDFNNEADTPDNFQSRRPNTSFCFLDIRSPGLGDTAMYLCATSRYGSADTQYFGPGTRLTVL.

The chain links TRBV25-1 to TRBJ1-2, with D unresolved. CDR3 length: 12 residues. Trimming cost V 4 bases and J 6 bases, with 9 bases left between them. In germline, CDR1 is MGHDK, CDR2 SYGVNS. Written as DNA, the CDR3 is TGTGCCAGCAGTGTAGGGTCGCATGGCTACACCTTC. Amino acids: CASSVGSHGYTF.

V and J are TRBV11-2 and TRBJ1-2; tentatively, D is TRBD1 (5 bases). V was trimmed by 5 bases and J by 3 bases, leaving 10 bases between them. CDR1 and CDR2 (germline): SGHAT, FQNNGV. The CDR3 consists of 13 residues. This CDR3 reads CASSEGTDYGYTF. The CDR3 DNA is TGTGCCAGCAGCGAAGGGACCGACTATGGCTACACCTTC.

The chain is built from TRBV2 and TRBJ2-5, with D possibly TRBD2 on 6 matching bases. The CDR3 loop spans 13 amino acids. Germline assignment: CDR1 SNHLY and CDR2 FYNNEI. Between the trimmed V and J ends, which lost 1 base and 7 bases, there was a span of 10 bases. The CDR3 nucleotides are TGTGCCAGCAGTGAAGGCGGGGATGGGACCCAGTACTTC. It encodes CASSEGGDGTQYF.

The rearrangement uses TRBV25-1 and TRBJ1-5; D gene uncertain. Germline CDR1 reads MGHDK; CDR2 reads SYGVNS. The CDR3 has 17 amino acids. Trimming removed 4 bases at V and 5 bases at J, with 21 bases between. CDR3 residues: CASSAMVREHRHQPQHF. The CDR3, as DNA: TGTGCCAGCAGTGCAATGGTGAGGGAACACCGCCATCAGCCCCAGCATTTT.

CDR3 in DNA: TGTGCCAGCAGGCGGGGACAGGGGGGATACGAGCAGTACTTC. Translation: CASRRGQGGYEQYF. This rearrangement joins TRBV6-5 to TRBJ2-7; TRBD1 aligns across 11 bases. Germline trimming cut 6 bases from V and 4 bases from J; bases unmatched to any gene: 5. Germline V CDR1 and CDR2: MNHEY, SVGAGI. The CDR3 length is 14 residues.

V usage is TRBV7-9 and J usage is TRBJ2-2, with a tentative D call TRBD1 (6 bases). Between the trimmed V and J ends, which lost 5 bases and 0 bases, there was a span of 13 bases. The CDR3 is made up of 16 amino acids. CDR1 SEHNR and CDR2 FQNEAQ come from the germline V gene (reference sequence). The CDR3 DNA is TGTGCCAGCAGCCACACAGGACAGCCGAACACCGGGGAGCTGTTTTTT. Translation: CASSHTGQPNTGELFF.

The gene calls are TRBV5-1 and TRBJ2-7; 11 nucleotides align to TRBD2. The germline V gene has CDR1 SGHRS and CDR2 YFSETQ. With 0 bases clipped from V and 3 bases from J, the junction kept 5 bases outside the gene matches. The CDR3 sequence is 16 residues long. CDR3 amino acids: CASSLGSSGGYYEQYF. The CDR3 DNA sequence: TGCGCCAGCAGCTTGGGATCTAGCGGGGGGTACTACGAGCAGTACTTC.

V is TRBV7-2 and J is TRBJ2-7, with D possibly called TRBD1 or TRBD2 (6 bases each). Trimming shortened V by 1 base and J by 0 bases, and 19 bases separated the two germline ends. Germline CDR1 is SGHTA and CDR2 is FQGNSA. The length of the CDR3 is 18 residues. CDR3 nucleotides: TGTGCCAGCAGCTTAGAGGTGGGGGGCCTAAGGAGCTCCTACGAGCAGTACTTC. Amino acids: CASSLEVGGLRSSYEQYF.

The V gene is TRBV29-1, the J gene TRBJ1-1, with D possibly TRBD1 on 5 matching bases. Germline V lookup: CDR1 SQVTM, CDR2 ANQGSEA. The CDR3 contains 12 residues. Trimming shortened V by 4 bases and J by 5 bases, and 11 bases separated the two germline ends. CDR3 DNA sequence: TGCAGCGTTGGCAGGGCGGGAACTGAAGCTTTCTTT. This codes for CSVGRAGTEAFF.

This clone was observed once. This CDR3 is CASSLVGGGEQFF. The CDR3 DNA reads TGTGCCAGCAGCTTAGTGGGTGGGGGTGAGCAGTTCTTC. The chain is built from TRBV11-2 and TRBJ2-1; D may be TRBD1 or TRBD2 (5 bases each). The CDR3 covers 13 residues. Germline assignment: CDR1 SGHAT and CDR2 FQNNGV. V lost 1 base, J lost 9 bases, and 10 bases lay in between.

The CDR3 region is CASSQDVGGLGNNEQFF. Here the CDR3 DNA reads TGTGCCAGCAGCCAAGATGTAGGAGGACTGGGGAACAATGAGCAGTTCTTC. The chain couples TRBV4-2 to TRBJ2-1; D might be TRBD2 (5 bases). There are 17 residues in the CDR3. The V gene's germline CDR1 is LGHNA and CDR2 YNFKEQ. V lost 0 bases and J 5 bases, leaving 17 bases between the germline ends.

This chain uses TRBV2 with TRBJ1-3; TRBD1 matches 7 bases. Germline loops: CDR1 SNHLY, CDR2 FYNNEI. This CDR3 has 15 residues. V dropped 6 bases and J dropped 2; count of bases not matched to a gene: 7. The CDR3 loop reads CASRDLGTAGNTIYF. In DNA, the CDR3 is TGTGCCAGCAGGGACCTAGGGACAGCTGGAAACACCATATATTTT. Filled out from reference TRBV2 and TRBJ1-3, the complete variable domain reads EPEVTQTPSHQVTQMGQEVILRCVPISNHLYFYWYRQILGQKVEFLVSFYNNEISEKSEIFDDQFSVERPDGSNFTLKIRSTKLEDSAMYFCASRDLGTAGNTIYFGEGSWLTVV.

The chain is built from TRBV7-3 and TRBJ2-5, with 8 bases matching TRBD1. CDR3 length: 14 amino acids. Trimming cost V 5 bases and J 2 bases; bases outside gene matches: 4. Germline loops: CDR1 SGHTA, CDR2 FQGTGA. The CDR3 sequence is CASSETGEQETQYF. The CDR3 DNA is TGTGCCAGCAGCGAGACAGGGGAACAAGAGACCCAGTACTTC.

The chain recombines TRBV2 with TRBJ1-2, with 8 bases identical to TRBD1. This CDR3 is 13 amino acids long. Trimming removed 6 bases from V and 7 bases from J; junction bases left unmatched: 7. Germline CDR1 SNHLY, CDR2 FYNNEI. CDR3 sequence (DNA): TGTGCCAGCAGCCGACAGGGGACGGTTGGCTACACCTTC. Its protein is CASSRQGTVGYTF.

The CDR3 nucleotides are TGTGCCAGCAGCTTGAGGGGACCCAGCACAGATACGCAGTATTTT. This codes for CASSLRGPSTDTQYF. The V and J genes are TRBV7-3 and TRBJ2-3; D is tentatively TRBD1 or TRBD2 (5 bases each). The germline CDR1 and CDR2 sequences are SGHTA and FQGTGA. The CDR3 spans 15 residues. V lost 3 bases to trimming and J lost 0 bases, with 10 bases between them.

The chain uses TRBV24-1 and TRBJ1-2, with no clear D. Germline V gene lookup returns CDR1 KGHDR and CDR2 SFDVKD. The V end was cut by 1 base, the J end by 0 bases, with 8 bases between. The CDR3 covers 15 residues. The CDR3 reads CATSDLWKANYGYTF. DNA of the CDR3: TGTGCCACCAGTGATTTATGGAAAGCTAACTATGGCTACACCTTC.

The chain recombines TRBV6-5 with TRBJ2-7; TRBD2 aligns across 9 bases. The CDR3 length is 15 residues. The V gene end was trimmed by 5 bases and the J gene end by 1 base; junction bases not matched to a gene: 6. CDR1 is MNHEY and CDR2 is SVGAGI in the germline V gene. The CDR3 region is CASSPSSGTSYEQYF. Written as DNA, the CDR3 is TGTGCCAGCAGTCCGTCTAGCGGGACTTCCTACGAGCAGTACTTC.

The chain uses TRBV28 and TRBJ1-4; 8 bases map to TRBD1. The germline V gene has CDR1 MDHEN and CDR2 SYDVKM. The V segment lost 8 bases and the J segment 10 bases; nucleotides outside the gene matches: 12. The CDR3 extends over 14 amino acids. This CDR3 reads CASSTGQGPGKLFF. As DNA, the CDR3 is TGTGCCAGCTCCACCGGACAGGGACCCGGAAAACTGTTTTTT.